This entry features one T cell receptor beta chain sequence. These data are taken from a study of blood T cell repertoires in COVID-19. As for the study in general: Acute and convalescent COVID-19 specimens originated in the United States, Italy and Spain.

Assay: immunoSEQ multiplex PCR; the TCRdb copy retains only in-frame clones and omits some. The sample includes 200,000 to 300,000 clones, approximately 80% of them seen just once. The CDR3 has 13 amino acids. Trimming cost V 3 bases and J 9 bases, with 15 bases left between them. The germline CDR1 and CDR2 sequences are SQVTM and ANQGSEA. This TCR was sampled from a woman in her fifties or sixties with active or convalescent COVID-19. The source material was peripheral blood. This chain links TRBV29-1 with TRBJ2-1, with D tentatively TRBD2 (6 bases). CDR3 loop: CSVESVWRGEQFF. As DNA, the CDR3 is TGCAGCGTTGAGAGTGTATGGAGGGGTGAGCAGTTCTTC.